This T cell receptor (beta chain) came from a study of CD8+ T cells in alopecia areata. For the study at large: Treatment comprised oral tofacitinib, 5 to 10 mg twice daily, in treated patients. Study observations and caveats: Whereas mice showed it more clearly, TCR sharing across patients was murkier, possibly because of HLA. Scalp specimens additionally yield sequences from normal skin's resident alphabeta T cells. Relative to normal scalp, lesional scalp, especially alopecia totalis/universalis, showed higher clonality.

V lost 0 bases to trimming and J lost 4 bases, with 7 bases between them. CDR1 is MGHDK and CDR2 is SYGVNS in the germline V gene. This CDR3 is 14 amino acids long. RNA extraction and reverse transcription yielded cDNA as sequencing template. Generated by immunoSEQ multiplex PCR, the TCRdb table keeps only in-frame clones and is missing some. This sample has about 150,000 clones; about 50% occur once, and the top ten carry roughly 19%. Concerning this clone: Its target is not known.

Material: CD8+ T cells sorted from blood, obtained at week 0. This chain connects TRBV25-1 to TRBJ2-1; no definite D call. This TCR was recovered from a human donor with alopecia areata. CDR3 region: CASSEYVGYNEQFF. The CDR3 DNA reads TGTGCCAGCAGTGAATATGTCGGGTACAATGAGCAGTTCTTC.